This passage covers 32 T cell receptor beta chains from one sample sequenced in a study of T cell changes during pregnancy in multiple sclerosis (dated by TCRdb to between 2018 and 2021). Libraries came from the immunoSEQ multiplex PCR assay. In TCRdb, the immuneACCESS table is reduced to in-frame sequences with V and J assigned. These tables do not hold every clone; where another copy was compared, an unresolved V gene accounts for under half, and the others remain unexplained. The sample table records tens of thousands of clones; approximately 90% of these occur just once. The ten most abundant clones make up about 6.4% of the sample. The sequencing used CD8+ T cells from peripheral blood mononuclear cells, collected in the second trimester of pregnancy. These receptors were collected from a female donor with multiple sclerosis, enrolled in a pregnancy study.

The chain uses TRBV2 and TRBJ1-1; a possible D gene is TRBD1 (5 bases). Trimming took 7 bases from V and 3 from J, leaving 15 bases between them. This CDR3 is 14 amino acids long. The V gene's germline CDR1 is SNHLY and CDR2 FYNNEI. The CDR3 region is CASTEGVGYTEAFF. The CDR3 DNA reads as TGTGCCAGCACCGAAGGGGTAGGGTACACTGAAGCTTTCTTT.

CDR3 residues: CASSYRGSTDTQYF. CDR3 DNA sequence: TGTGCCAGCAGTTATCGGGGGAGCACAGATACGCAGTATTTT. V is TRBV6-5 and J is TRBJ2-3; a possible D gene is TRBD2 (6 bases). V lost 3 bases, J lost 0 bases, and 7 bases lay in between. The CDR3 totals 14 residues. Germline CDR1 reads MNHEY; CDR2 reads SVGAGI.

This clone was seen only a few times. The chain couples TRBV29-1 to TRBJ1-1; no clear D gene. This CDR3 is built from 12 residues. V was trimmed by 1 base and J by 4 bases, leaving 7 bases between them. Per the germline V gene, CDR1 is SQVTM and CDR2 is ANQGSEA. CDR3 sequence: CSVEGGLTEAFF. The CDR3 bases are TGCAGCGTTGAAGGAGGGCTCACTGAAGCTTTCTTT.

This clone came up once. The CDR3 nucleotides read TGTGCCAGCAGTTTCGGAGGTAATGAGCAGTTCTTC. Translated, it gives CASSFGGNEQFF. V and J are TRBV6-5 and TRBJ2-1; a weak D match, TRBD2 (5 bases). The CDR3 is 12 amino acids. Looked up from germline, CDR1 is MNHEY and CDR2 is SVGAGI. V lost 4 bases and J 7 bases, leaving 8 bases between the germline ends.

Notes on this clone: Germline and junction disagree at one end, which may indicate a read error. This chain joins TRBV7-7 and TRBJ2-5; 8 bases match TRBD2. Germline lookup yields CDR1 SSHAT and CDR2 FNYEAQ (reference sequence). The CDR3 totals 15 residues. CDR3 loop: CASSTSPGTRGGQYF. The CDR3 DNA sequence: TGTGCTAGCAGCACTTCCCCGGGCACTCGGGGGGGCCAGTACTTC.

The genes are TRBV29-1 and TRBJ2-1; weak D call: TRBD2 (5 bases). Germline V gene lookup returns CDR1 SQVTM and CDR2 ANQGSEA. The CDR3 runs 12 residues. The ends were cut back, 7 bases at V and 1 base at J, with 8 bases in the middle. In nucleotides, the CDR3 is TGCAGCGACGGGGATTCCTACAATGAGCAGTTCTTC. Residues: CSDGDSYNEQFF.

This clone was seen only once. In nucleotides, the CDR3 is TGTGCCAGCAGCCCTTTTGCCCAGACATCCTCCTACGAGCAGTACTTC. This codes for CASSPFAQTSSYEQYF. The chain links TRBV28 to TRBJ2-7; D gene unclear. CDR3 length equals 16 residues. Trimming shortened V by 6 bases and J by 0 bases, and 18 bases separated the two germline ends. Germline V gene lookup returns CDR1 MDHEN and CDR2 SYDVKM.

The rearrangement uses TRBV4-1 and TRBJ2-5, with 9 bases aligning to TRBD1. V trimming: 0 bases; J trimming: 4 bases; junction bases outside the gene matches: 9. CDR1 MGHRA and CDR2 YSYEKL come from the germline V gene. The CDR3 covers 17 residues. CDR3 bases: TGCGCCAGCAGCCAAGATCTGGGGACAGGGCGTGGAGAGACCCAGTACTTC. Amino acid sequence: CASSQDLGTGRGETQYF.

The gene calls are TRBV5-1 and TRBJ2-7; D is possibly TRBD2 (5 bases). Germline V gives CDR1 SGHRS, CDR2 YFSETQ. The ends were cut back, 5 bases at V and 0 bases at J, with 12 bases in the middle. The CDR3 is made up of 14 amino acids. The CDR3 DNA reads as TGCGCCAGCAGTTCATCCGGGATCTCCTACGAGCAGTACTTC. This translates into CASSSSGISYEQYF.

This clone showed up just a few times. The chain carries TRBV19 and TRBJ1-1, with D possibly matching TRBD1 (5 bases). Looked up from germline, CDR1 is LNHDA and CDR2 is SQIVND (reference sequence). V was shortened by 2 bases and J by 4 bases, with 11 bases between the two germline ends. The CDR3 has 14 amino acids. CDR3: CASSIRSGGTEAFF. The CDR3 bases are TGTGCCAGTAGTATACGTTCGGGGGGCACTGAAGCTTTCTTT.

The chain carries TRBV15 and TRBJ2-6, with 8 bases aligning to TRBD1. With V trimmed by 8 bases and J by 0 bases, 6 bases remained unmatched. This CDR3 comprises 16 residues. Germline V gene data show CDR1 as LNHNV and CDR2 as YYDKDF (reference sequence). Here the CDR3 reads CATEGTGNSGANVLTF. The CDR3 DNA sequence: TGTGCCACCGAAGGGACAGGAAACTCTGGGGCCAACGTCCTGACTTTC.

This clone has just a few counts. The chain joins TRBV4-3 to TRBJ2-6; possibly TRBD1 for D (6 bases). V lost 0 bases and J 2 bases, leaving 8 bases between the germline ends. The CDR3 runs to 16 residues. In germline, CDR1 is LGHNA, CDR2 YSLEER. The CDR3 DNA reads TGCGCCAGCAGCCAAGATGGGGGCGCTGGGGCCAACGTCCTGACTTTC. This gives the protein CASSQDGGAGANVLTF.

V usage is TRBV7-3 and J usage is TRBJ2-7, with D perhaps TRBD1 (6 bases). The CDR3 is 14 residues long. Germline V gene sequence: CDR1 SGHTA, CDR2 FQGTGA. Trimming stripped 5 bases from V and 8 bases from J, with 19 bases between. For the CDR3, the DNA is TGTGCCAGCAGCACAGGGCCTAGGGCGCACAAGCAGTACTTC. As protein: CASSTGPRAHKQYF.

This clone was picked up a small number of times. This chain uses TRBV7-9 with TRBJ1-5, with D uncertain. Looked up from germline, CDR1 is SEHNR and CDR2 is FQNEAQ (reference sequence). The CDR3 is made up of 14 amino acids. V lost 1 base and J lost 7, with 11 bases in between. Written as DNA, the CDR3 is TGTGCCAGCAGCTTAGGAGGGATTGGGCAGCCCCAGCATTTT. Translated: CASSLGGIGQPQHF.

The CDR3 spells CASRDKSELNQPQHF. CDR3 coding DNA: TGTGCCAGTAGAGATAAGTCAGAACTAAATCAGCCCCAGCATTTT. The V gene is TRBV19, the J gene TRBJ1-5; D unclear. Germline V gene lookup returns CDR1 LNHDA and CDR2 SQIVND (reference sequence). With 6 bases removed from V and 4 bases from J, the gap between germline ends came to 16 bases. This CDR3 has 15 amino acids.

This clone is a singleton in its sample. J is TRBJ2-7 and V is TRBV28; 8 positions match TRBD1. This CDR3 has 14 residues. The ends lost 4 bases at V and 2 bases at J; junction bases unmatched: 4. Germline V gene lookup returns CDR1 MDHEN and CDR2 SYDVKM. The CDR3 region is CASSSGTGAYEQYF. The CDR3 DNA sequence: TGTGCCAGCAGTTCCGGGACAGGCGCCTACGAGCAGTACTTC. The whole variable domain, remainder taken from reference TRBV28 and TRBJ2-7, is DVKVTQSSRYLVKRTGEKVFLECVQDMDHENMFWYRQDPGLGLRLIYFSYDVKMKEKGDIPEGYSVSREKKERFSLILESASTNQTSMYLCASSSGTGAYEQYFGPGTRLTVT.

The rearrangement joins TRBV7-6 to TRBJ2-1; 12 nucleotides agree with TRBD1. J was trimmed by 7 bases and V by 1 base; bases with no gene match: 8. This CDR3 contains 17 residues. CDR1 SGHVS and CDR2 FNYEAQ come from the germline V gene. The CDR3 is CASSLGGGTGGLNEQFF. The CDR3 DNA sequence: TGTGCCAGCAGCTTAGGGGGTGGGACAGGGGGCCTAAATGAGCAGTTCTTC.

This rearrangement joins TRBV27 to TRBJ2-1; no reliable D call. Germline assignment: CDR1 MNHEY and CDR2 SMNVEV (reference sequence). This CDR3 has 11 amino acids. The ends were cut back, 7 bases at V and 6 bases at J, with 7 bases in the middle. The CDR3, as DNA: TGTGCCAGCATTGGCCCCAATGAGCAGTTCTTC. Its translation: CASIGPNEQFF.

J is TRBJ2-7 and V is TRBV28; 7 nucleotides match TRBD2. Germline lookup yields CDR1 MDHEN and CDR2 SYDVKM. V was pared by 8 bases and J by 1 base, with 8 bases of the junction left unmatched. The CDR3 is 14 residues long. The CDR3: CASSTAGESYEQYF. CDR3 nucleotides: TGTGCCAGCTCCACGGCGGGAGAATCCTACGAGCAGTACTTC.

This clone was found a few times. This chain joins TRBV6-5 and TRBJ2-2; TRBD1 might be the D (6 bases). The CDR3 spans 15 residues. Per germline, CDR1 MNHEY and CDR2 SVGAGI. V lost 0 bases and J lost 5, with 10 bases in between. The CDR3 protein is CASSYSVQGTGELFF. The CDR3 nucleotides are TGTGCCAGCAGTTACTCGGTCCAGGGGACCGGGGAGCTGTTTTTT.

The V call is TRBV7-9, the J call TRBJ2-7; D uncertain. The germline V and J ends were trimmed by 4 bases and 6 bases, with 7 bases remaining between them. The V gene's germline CDR1 is SEHNR and CDR2 FQNEAQ (reference sequence). The CDR3 sequence is 11 residues long. As DNA, the CDR3 is TGTGCCAGCAGCTGGAGTGGCGAGCAGTACTTC. Encoded protein: CASSWSGEQYF.

The J gene is TRBJ2-5, the V gene TRBV18, with TRBD1 matching over 8 bases. Germline V gene sequence: CDR1 KGHSH, CDR2 LQKENI. The CDR3 is made up of 14 amino acids. The junction had 4 bases not matched to a gene; V was cut back by 5 bases and J by 2 bases. The DNA of the CDR3 is TGTGCCAGCTCAGGGACAGGCGGGCAAGAGACCCAGTACTTC. As protein: CASSGTGGQETQYF.

This chain joins TRBV18 and TRBJ2-2; D gene ambiguous. The V end was cut by 3 bases, the J end by 1 base, with 6 bases between. The CDR3 has 14 amino acids. CDR1 KGHSH and CDR2 LQKENI come from the germline V gene. CDR3 nucleotide sequence: TGTGCCAGCTCACCTTTCCAGAACACCGGGGAGCTGTTTTTT. Its translation: CASSPFQNTGELFF.

The chain recombines TRBV27 with TRBJ2-2; 13 nucleotides match TRBD2. Germline V gives CDR1 MNHEY, CDR2 SMNVEV (reference sequence). The CDR3 is 16 residues long. V shed 4 bases and J 7 bases; nucleotides not matched to a gene: 6. CDR3 sequence reads: CASSSGLAGSVGELFF. CDR3 in DNA: TGTGCCAGCAGTTCGGGACTAGCGGGATCGGTCGGGGAGCTGTTTTTT.

The V call is TRBV5-1, the J call TRBJ2-5, with TRBD2 identical over 13 bases. The germline CDR1 and CDR2 sequences are SGHRS and YFSETQ. Losses at the gene ends were 4 bases for V and 2 bases for J; bases not matched to a gene: 2. This CDR3 has 15 residues. CDR3 sequence reads: CASSPGLAGQETQYF. As DNA, the CDR3 is TGCGCCAGCAGCCCGGGACTAGCGGGGCAAGAGACCCAGTACTTC.

The V and J genes are TRBV6-1 and TRBJ2-7, with 12 bases identical to TRBD1. The CDR3 runs to 16 residues. Trimming cost V 0 bases and J 9 bases; bases outside gene matches: 9. Germline V lookup: CDR1 MNHNS, CDR2 SASEGT. CDR3 sequence reads: CASSEAPGQGAWGQYF. The CDR3 DNA reads TGTGCCAGCAGTGAAGCGCCGGGACAGGGGGCTTGGGGGCAGTACTTC.

The chain combines TRBV4-1 with TRBJ1-5, with TRBD1 matching over 7 bases. After removal of 1 base from V and 7 bases from J, the junction contained 7 bases not matched to a gene. The CDR3 sequence is 15 residues long. CDR1 is MGHRA, CDR2 YSYEKL, per germline. DNA of the CDR3: TGCGCCAGCAGCCAAGTTTCCCAGGGGGGCCAGCCCCAGCATTTT. Its translation: CASSQVSQGGQPQHF.

The V call is TRBV14, the J call TRBJ2-3; TRBD2 matches at 9 bases. From germline, CDR1 is SGHDN and CDR2 FVKESK. V trimming: 5 bases; J trimming: 0 bases; junction bases outside the gene matches: 3. The CDR3 loop spans 15 amino acids. The chain's CDR3 is CASSGLAKSTDTQYF. The CDR3 nucleotides read TGTGCCAGCAGCGGACTAGCGAAAAGCACAGATACGCAGTATTTT.

This clone was counted once. This chain connects TRBV27 to TRBJ2-1; the match to TRBD2 covers 8 bases. CDR3 length equals 16 residues. Germline CDR1 and CDR2: MNHEY and SMNVEV (reference sequence). V shed 2 bases and J 3 bases; nucleotides not matched to a gene: 6. CDR3 nucleotide sequence: TGTGCCAGCAGTTTAGGCGCTAGCGGGCTCTACAATGAGCAGTTCTTC. It is translated as CASSLGASGLYNEQFF.

This chain uses TRBV6-5 with TRBJ2-1; no clear D. Germline V gene data show CDR1 as MNHEY and CDR2 as SVGAGI. V lost 7 bases and J lost 9, with 22 bases in between. CDR3 length: 15 amino acids. The DNA for the CDR3 is TGTGCCAGCAACAATCCAGGCCTGCCTTTGGGTGAGCAGTTCTTC. Protein product: CASNNPGLPLGEQFF.

The chain couples TRBV28 to TRBJ2-1; D is perhaps TRBD2 (6 bases). Trimming stripped 6 bases from V and 9 bases from J, with 18 bases between. The CDR3 extends over 14 amino acids. Germline CDR1 is MDHEN and CDR2 is SYDVKM. In DNA, the CDR3 is TGTGCCAGCAGCCTGGGACTGGTTGGGGGTGAGCAGTTCTTC. It codes for CASSLGLVGGEQFF.

The chain carries TRBV19 and TRBJ1-1; no clear D. V gave up 2 bases and J gave up 8 bases, with 12 bases separating them. Per the germline V gene, CDR1 is LNHDA and CDR2 is SQIVND (reference sequence). The CDR3 totals 13 residues. The DNA of the CDR3 is TGTGCCAGTAGTATAACGAGCGGCAGAGAAGCTTTCTTT. This gives the protein CASSITSGREAFF.